The next 13 T cell receptor beta chains were all read from a single sample in a study of T cells after yellow fever vaccination (dated by TCRdb to between 2019 and 2020). The library came from 5' RACE. The instrument given in TCRdb is Illumina HiSeq 2500. Starting from the raw public reads, TCRdb applied fastp trimming at Q25, assembled clones with MiXCR and retained in-frame beta chains. Rows with one shared CDR3 protein collapse into an entry with the most common genes and DNA. Here the sample has about 350,000 distinct CDR3 sequences; roughly 8.4% occur a single time. The top ten clones comprise 17% of the sample. Taken with the paper, the label for treatment or condition translates to: live attenuated yellow fever vaccine strain. Source: PBMCs, taken roughly 47 days after the first yellow fever vaccination. These receptors were collected from a man between 18 and 35 years old who received the YFV17D yellow fever vaccine.

This rearrangement joins TRBV9 to TRBJ2-1; tentatively, D is TRBD1 (6 bases). Trimming removed 0 bases from V and 0 bases from J, with 13 bases in between. Germline V CDR1 and CDR2: SGDLS, YYNGEE. The CDR3 is 17 amino acids. This chain's CDR3 is CASSVVGIGGSYNEQFF. In DNA form, the CDR3 reads TGTGCCAGCAGCGTAGTCGGGATAGGGGGCTCCTACAATGAGCAGTTCTTC.

The chain combines TRBV12-3 or TRBV12-4 with TRBJ2-2, with 7 bases identical to TRBD2. This CDR3 comprises 15 residues. J lost 7 bases, V lost 2 bases, and 7 bases had no gene match. CDR3 sequence (DNA): TGTGCCAGCAGTTTAAACGGGGGGTCAGGCGGGGAGCTGTTTTTT. This gives the protein CASSLNGGSGGELFF.

The chain uses TRBV6-5 and TRBJ2-1; the match to TRBD1 covers 10 bases. Looked up from germline, CDR1 is MNHEY and CDR2 is SVGAGI. This CDR3 comprises 12 residues. V shed 5 bases, J shed 14 bases, and the junction held 6 bases outside the gene matches. The CDR3 DNA is TGTGCCAGCAGTACCCGACAGGGGGCTAAGTTCTTC. Its translation is CASSTRQGAKFF.

With regard to this clonotype: This may be a read error, as it is one base from a much larger clone. The conserved phenylalanine or tryptophan normally closing the CDR3 is absent here, so this likely arose from a read error. The genes are TRBV7-2 and TRBJ2-5; D is perhaps TRBD1 or TRBD2 (6 bases each). CDR3 size: 14 residues. The germline CDR1 and CDR2 sequences are SGHTA and FQGNSA. V was cut by 3 bases and J by 2 bases, with 10 bases left in between. This CDR3 is CASSFGGPQETQYL. Written as DNA, the CDR3 is TGTGCCAGCAGCTTTGGGGGGCCTCAAGAGACCCAGTACCTC.

The J gene is TRBJ1-5, the V gene TRBV6-1; 10 positions agree with TRBD1. The CDR3 is 18 amino acids. The germline V gene has CDR1 MNHNS and CDR2 SASEGT. J was trimmed by 6 bases and V by 6 bases; bases with no gene match: 17. The CDR3 DNA follows: TGTGCCAGCAGAGCCAGTAAACCGGGACAGGGGATGGGTCAGCCCCAGCATTTT. Translation: CASRASKPGQGMGQPQHF.

There are many counts of this clonotype. This chain uses TRBV9 with TRBJ2-1, with 7 bases that match TRBD1. Per germline, CDR1 SGDLS and CDR2 YYNGEE. Germline trimming cut 5 bases from V and 3 bases from J; bases unmatched to any gene: 8. This CDR3 is built from 15 residues. The CDR3 nucleotides are TGTGCCAGCAGTACCTCCGGGACAGACTACAATGAGCAGTTCTTC. Residues: CASSTSGTDYNEQFF.

The V call is TRBV11-2, the J call TRBJ1-6; D gene uncertain. Germline V gives CDR1 SGHAT, CDR2 FQNNGV. The V and J ends lost 5 bases and 8 bases respectively, with 19 bases between them. This CDR3 contains 16 residues. The CDR3: CASSNHVRARDSPLHF. The CDR3 bases are TGTGCCAGCAGCAACCATGTCCGGGCGCGAGATTCACCCCTCCACTTT.

There are many counts of this clonotype. The rearrangement joins TRBV5-1 to TRBJ2-7, with D possibly matching TRBD2 (5 bases). V shed 4 bases and J shed 2 bases, with 10 bases lying between them. The CDR3 extends over 13 amino acids. In germline, CDR1 is SGHRS, CDR2 YFSETQ. CDR3 amino acids: CASSPAEAYEQYF. CDR3 nucleotides: TGCGCCAGCAGCCCCGCGGAGGCCTACGAGCAGTACTTC.

In its sample, this clonotype was seen a few times. The rearrangement joins TRBV5-1 to TRBJ2-1, with a weak D call TRBD1 (5 bases). The V gene lost 1 base and the J gene lost 3 bases, with 11 bases spanning the gap. The CDR3 spans 15 residues. Germline CDR1 and CDR2: SGHRS and YFSETQ. CDR3 sequence reads: CASSLQGVDYNEQFF. Here the CDR3 DNA reads TGCGCCAGCAGCTTGCAAGGGGTGGACTACAATGAGCAGTTCTTC.

This clonotype was recorded a few times. The rearrangement joins TRBV20-1 to TRBJ2-1, with 7 bases matching TRBD2. The ends lost 1 base at V and 12 bases at J; junction bases unmatched: 6. Germline loops: CDR1 DFQATT, CDR2 SNEGSKA (reference sequence). The CDR3 is 12 residues long. The CDR3 DNA reads TGCAGTGCTAGAGGAATGACTAGCCTGCAGTTCTTC. Translated: CSARGMTSLQFF.

This clonotype was counted only a few times. V gene TRBV9 combines with J gene TRBJ2-7; no clear D gene. This CDR3 has 13 amino acids. V was shortened by 4 bases and J by 2 bases, with 10 bases between the two germline ends. CDR1 and CDR2 (germline): SGDLS, YYNGEE. The CDR3 here is CASSTQETYEQYF. DNA for the CDR3: TGTGCCAGCAGCACCCAGGAAACCTACGAGCAGTACTTC.

This clonotype was detected only a few times. The V and J genes are TRBV27 and TRBJ2-7, with 7 bases matching TRBD1. The germline gives CDR1 MNHEY, CDR2 SMNVEV (reference sequence). The CDR3 loop spans 13 amino acids. The ends lost 5 bases at V and 2 bases at J; junction bases unmatched: 3. The CDR3 DNA follows: TGTGCCAGCAGTGTGGACAGGACCTACGAGCAGTACTTC. Amino acids: CASSVDRTYEQYF.

The chain links TRBV4-3 to TRBJ2-2; a weak D match, TRBD1 (6 bases). V was trimmed by 4 bases and J by 1 base, leaving 10 bases between them. This CDR3 has 15 residues. Germline assignment: CDR1 LGHNA and CDR2 YSLEER. This chain's CDR3 is CASSLQQGNTGELFF. The CDR3 DNA reads TGCGCCAGCAGCCTCCAACAGGGGAACACCGGGGAGCTGTTTTTT.